Each of the 31 T cell receptor beta chains below was sequenced from the same sample in a study of blood T cell repertoires in COVID-19. Clones were read by immunoSEQ multiplex PCR, and TCRdb kept only the in-frame ones, dropping some. Here the sample spans about 220,000 clones, about 90% being singletons. Sample: PBMCs or T cells enriched from blood (not recorded which). These receptors originate from a man aged 25 to 45 who had been exposed to COVID-19.

The J gene is TRBJ2-7, the V gene TRBV4-1; 11 positions match TRBD1. V gave up 2 bases and J gave up 7 bases; unmatched junction bases: 10. Germline V gives CDR1 MGHRA, CDR2 YSYEKL. The CDR3 length is 16 residues. CDR3 amino acids: CASSQPRTGGLGEQYF. DNA of the CDR3: TGCGCCAGCAGCCAACCCAGGACAGGGGGCTTGGGTGAGCAGTACTTC.

In DNA form, the CDR3 reads TGCAGCGTTATAAGGGAGGGCGGGACATGGAGAGATACGCAGTATTTT. Encoded protein: CSVIREGGTWRDTQYF. The gene calls are TRBV29-1 and TRBJ2-3; D possibly corresponds to TRBD2 (7 bases). The V end lost 5 bases, the J end lost 5 bases, and 23 bases lay between the germline ends. The CDR3 is 16 residues long. Per germline, CDR1 SQVTM and CDR2 ANQGSEA.

The chain recombines TRBV6-2 or TRBV6-3 with TRBJ1-2; TRBD1 matches at 8 bases. The germline gives CDR1 MNHEY, CDR2 SVGEGT. V shed 4 bases and J 6 bases; nucleotides not matched to a gene: 7. The CDR3 covers 14 residues. CDR3 amino acids: CASSFLGQVDGYTF. CDR3 nucleotide sequence: TGTGCCAGCAGTTTTCTGGGACAGGTAGATGGCTACACCTTC.

V usage is TRBV5-6 and J usage is TRBJ1-4; the match to TRBD1 covers 11 bases. The junction had 7 bases not matched to a gene; V was cut back by 4 bases and J by 8 bases. This CDR3 contains 15 residues. The V gene's germline CDR1 is SGHDT and CDR2 YYEEEE. The CDR3 loop is CASSQADRGLEKLFF. CDR3 sequence (DNA): TGTGCCAGCAGCCAGGCGGACAGGGGGCTCGAAAAACTGTTTTTT. Complete variable domain (other parts from reference TRBV5-6 and TRBJ1-4): DAGVTQSPTHLIKTRGQQVTLRCSPKSGHDTVSWYQQALGQGPQFIFQYYEEEERQRGNFPDRFSGHQFPNYSSELNVNALLLGDSALYLCASSQADRGLEKLFFGSGTQLSVL.

The chain joins TRBV9 to TRBJ2-1; TRBD1 matches at 8 bases. Trimming at V came to 2 bases and at J to 10 bases, leaving 2 bases not matched to a gene. The germline gives CDR1 SGDLS, CDR2 YYNGEE. This CDR3 has 12 amino acids. CDR3 nucleotide sequence: TGTGCCAGCAGCGTGACAGGGGACGAGCAGTTCTTC. Translation: CASSVTGDEQFF. The full variable domain, completed using reference TRBV9 and TRBJ2-1, is DSGVTQTPKHLITATGQRVTLRCSPRSGDLSVYWYQQSLDQGLQFLIQYYNGEERAKGNILERFSAQQFPDLHSELNLSSLELGDSALYFCASSVTGDEQFFGPGTRLTVL.

This clone has a single count. V and J are TRBV19 and TRBJ1-4; D gene unclear. This CDR3 has 15 residues. Germline CDR1 LNHDA, CDR2 SQIVND (reference sequence). With 0 bases removed from V and 7 bases from J, the gap between germline ends came to 12 bases. The DNA for the CDR3 is TGTGCCAGTAGTATAGATCGGGAGGGATCTGAAAAACTGTTTTTT. This translates into CASSIDREGSEKLFF.

This chain connects TRBV7-6 to TRBJ1-1; TRBD1 agrees at 7 bases. Germline values: CDR1 SGHVS, CDR2 FNYEAQ. Unmatched junction bases numbered 9, after V lost 8 bases and J lost 0 bases. The CDR3 totals 15 residues. CDR3 in amino acids: CASLGTVAMNTEAFF. The CDR3 DNA follows: TGTGCCAGCCTAGGGACAGTTGCGATGAACACTGAAGCTTTCTTT.

V gene TRBV6-5 combines with J gene TRBJ1-2; TRBD1 might be the D (5 bases). The CDR3 length is 13 residues. Between the trimmed V and J ends, which lost 6 bases and 4 bases, there was a span of 12 bases. CDR1 and CDR2 from the germline V gene are MNHEY and SVGAGI. This chain's CDR3 is CASRGHPTYGYTF. The CDR3 DNA reads TGTGCCAGCAGAGGACACCCAACCTATGGCTACACCTTC.

The chain employs TRBV11-2 and TRBJ1-6; no definite D call. With 7 bases removed from V and 6 bases from J, the gap between germline ends came to 16 bases. The CDR3 has 15 residues. From germline, CDR1 is SGHAT and CDR2 FQNNGV. This chain's CDR3 is CASTLRAVPNSPLHF. The CDR3 region has the DNA TGTGCCAGCACACTGCGGGCAGTACCTAATTCACCCCTCCACTTT. Full variable domain (rest looked up from reference TRBV11-2 and TRBJ1-6): EAGVAQSPRYKIIEKRQSVAFWCNPISGHATLYWYQQILGQGPKLLIQFQNNGVVDDSQLPKDRFSAERLKGVDSTLKIQPAKLEDSAVYLCASTLRAVPNSPLHFGNGTRLTVT.

The CDR3 spells CASSLRFGAGNTIYF. DNA of the CDR3: TGTGCCAGCAGCCTCCGGTTCGGGGCTGGAAACACCATATATTTT. The chain combines TRBV7-6 with TRBJ1-3; D call uncertain. Germline V CDR1 and CDR2: SGHVS, FNYEAQ. The CDR3 has 15 residues. Trimming removed 5 bases from V and 2 bases from J, with 13 bases in between.

This sequence joins TRBV6-4 and TRBJ1-6, with 9 bases aligning to TRBD1. The CDR3 is 16 residues long. Germline V gene data show CDR1 as MRHNA and CDR2 as SNTAGT. The J segment lost 4 bases and the V segment lost 6 bases, leaving 7 bases of the junction unmatched. The CDR3 is CASRKTGTGYNSPLHF. The CDR3 DNA reads as TGTGCCAGCAGAAAAACCGGGACAGGGTATAATTCACCCCTCCACTTT.

The chain combines TRBV4-1 with TRBJ2-2; 8 bases agree with TRBD2. Trimming at V came to 0 bases and at J to 1 base, leaving 7 bases not matched to a gene. From germline, CDR1 is MGHRA and CDR2 YSYEKL. This CDR3 is built from 18 residues. The CDR3 DNA follows: TGCGCCAGCAGCCAAGAGGCAGCGGGGGCCCTGAACACCGGGGAGCTGTTTTTT. It specifies CASSQEAAGALNTGELFF.

This chain joins TRBV5-1 and TRBJ2-7; D is undetermined. This CDR3 has 13 amino acids. Germline CDR1 SGHRS, CDR2 YFSETQ. Deletions cut 5 bases from V and 5 bases from J, with 14 bases between. For the CDR3, the DNA is TGCGCCAGCAGTGAGGCATCCGGAGACGAGCAGTACTTC. Translated, it gives CASSEASGDEQYF.

The chain employs TRBV15 and TRBJ2-3; possible D gene TRBD1, 6 bases. The germline V gene has CDR1 LNHNV and CDR2 YYDKDF (reference sequence). V lost 0 bases to trimming and J lost 3 bases, with 10 bases between them. The length of the CDR3 is 15 residues. CDR3 nucleotides: TGTGCCACCAGCAGAGAGGGGGCCCAAACAGATACGCAGTATTTT. Its translation is CATSREGAQTDTQYF.

The V call is TRBV19, the J call TRBJ1-5; no clear D. This CDR3 is built from 16 residues. The V and J ends lost 0 bases and 0 bases respectively, with 9 bases between them. CDR1 and CDR2 from the germline V gene are LNHDA and SQIVND (reference sequence). The CDR3 DNA follows: TGTGCCAGTAGTATAGAGGGAGTCCATAGCAATCAGCCCCAGCATTTT. Encoded protein: CASSIEGVHSNQPQHF.

The chain recombines TRBV27 with TRBJ1-1; no clear D. The CDR3 contains 12 residues. The V gene lost 10 bases and the J gene lost 7 bases, with 16 bases spanning the gap. The germline V gene encodes CDR1 MNHEY and CDR2 SMNVEV (reference sequence). The CDR3 reads CATSPGGLEAFF. The CDR3 nucleotides read TGTGCCACTTCCCCGGGAGGGCTTGAAGCTTTCTTT.

The rearrangement uses TRBV7-2 and TRBJ1-5, with 7 positions matching TRBD1. Germline assignment: CDR1 SGHTA and CDR2 FQGNSA. CDR3 length: 18 amino acids. The V and J ends lost 0 bases and 4 bases, in that order; junction bases with no gene match: 12. DNA for the CDR3: TGTGCCAGCAGCTTAGCTCACGGAGGGGACAGCCCTAATCAGCCCCAGCATTTT. Its translation: CASSLAHGGDSPNQPQHF.

The V call is TRBV5-1, the J call TRBJ2-7; D may be TRBD2 (5 bases). The CDR3 is made up of 14 amino acids. V was cut by 1 base and J by 6 bases, with 14 bases left in between. CDR1 SGHRS and CDR2 YFSETQ come from the germline V gene. The CDR3 DNA sequence: TGCGCCAGCAGCTTGAGAGGGTATGGGAGCGAGCAGTACTTC. Protein product: CASSLRGYGSEQYF.

This chain joins TRBV27 and TRBJ2-2, with D perhaps matching TRBD1 (6 bases). This CDR3 comprises 12 residues. The germline V gene encodes CDR1 MNHEY and CDR2 SMNVEV (reference sequence). Trimming pared 6 bases from V and 7 bases from J, leaving 9 bases between. The CDR3 here is CASSAGDGELFF. The DNA of the CDR3 is TGTGCCAGCAGCGCAGGGGACGGGGAGCTGTTTTTT.

The chain links TRBV9 to TRBJ2-2, with D possibly being TRBD1 (5 bases). The V end lost 4 bases, the J end lost 6 bases, and 10 bases lay between the germline ends. CDR3 length equals 13 residues. Germline V gene lookup returns CDR1 SGDLS and CDR2 YYNGEE. CDR3 amino acids: CASSRGSSGELFF. CDR3 bases: TGTGCCAGCAGCAGGGGATCGTCCGGGGAGCTGTTTTTT. The full variable domain, in which reference TRBV9 and TRBJ2-2 provide the parts outside the CDR3, is DSGVTQTPKHLITATGQRVTLRCSPRSGDLSVYWYQQSLDQGLQFLIQYYNGEERAKGNILERFSAQQFPDLHSELNLSSLELGDSALYFCASSRGSSGELFFGEGSRLTVL.

The chain couples TRBV5-1 to TRBJ2-1; the match to TRBD2 covers 11 bases. V lost 6 bases, J lost 8 bases, and 13 bases stayed unmatched. Germline CDR1 SGHRS, CDR2 YFSETQ. The CDR3 totals 16 residues. The CDR3 bases are TGCGCCAGCACCCCGGTTAGCGGGGGGGGCTTGGATGAGCAGTTCTTC. Amino acid sequence: CASTPVSGGGLDEQFF.

The chain has TRBV7-2 and TRBJ2-1; D gene ambiguous. The germline gives CDR1 SGHTA, CDR2 FQGNSA. This CDR3 has 15 residues. Trimming cost V 2 bases and J 0 bases, with 8 bases left between them. CDR3 DNA: TGTGCCAGCAGCTTAAAGTTTAGCTCCTACAATGAGCAGTTCTTC. It codes for CASSLKFSSYNEQFF.

The chain joins TRBV15 to TRBJ2-3, with TRBD1 as a possible D gene (6 bases). The CDR3 length is 14 residues. Trimming stripped 5 bases from V and 4 bases from J, with 13 bases between. CDR1 and CDR2 (germline): LNHNV, YYDKDF (reference sequence). The CDR3 is CATSEETGPDTQYF. DNA for the CDR3: TGTGCCACCAGCGAAGAGACAGGTCCAGATACGCAGTATTTT.

V usage is TRBV28 and J usage is TRBJ1-1, with 10 bases identical to TRBD1. Trimming removed 8 bases from V and 7 bases from J; junction bases left unmatched: 4. Germline loops: CDR1 MDHEN, CDR2 SYDVKM. CDR3 length equals 12 residues. CDR3 bases: TGTGCCAGCGGGGGACAGGGGCTTGAAGCTTTCTTT. This gives the protein CASGGQGLEAFF.

At least ten counts were recorded for this clone. The rearrangement links TRBV14 to TRBJ1-2; no definite D call. Trimming removed 1 base at V and 8 bases at J, with 5 bases between. CDR1 is SGHDN and CDR2 is FVKESK in the germline V gene. The CDR3 covers 11 residues. CDR3 amino acids: CASSQGAGYTF. The CDR3 bases are TGTGCCAGCAGCCAAGGAGCCGGCTACACCTTC.

The table lists this clone with a count of one. The chain combines TRBV7-6 with TRBJ2-2, with TRBD2 matching over 13 bases. V shed 5 bases, J shed 1 base, and the junction held 7 bases outside the gene matches. This CDR3 is built from 18 residues. Germline V gene data show CDR1 as SGHVS and CDR2 as FNYEAQ. The CDR3 region is CASSLTSGGALNTGELFF. As DNA, the CDR3 is TGTGCCAGCAGCCTTACTAGCGGGGGGGCCCTGAACACCGGGGAGCTGTTTTTT.

The rearrangement links TRBV4-3 to TRBJ1-1; 8 bases map to TRBD1. The germline gives CDR1 LGHNA, CDR2 YSLEER. This CDR3 comprises 15 residues. V lost 2 bases to trimming and J lost 1 base; unmatched junction nucleotides: 3. CDR3 amino acids: CASSQRDRRNTEAFF. The CDR3 coding sequence is TGCGCCAGCAGCCAACGGGACAGGAGGAACACTGAAGCTTTCTTT.

The chain employs TRBV18 and TRBJ1-5, with TRBD1 as a possible D gene (5 bases). Trimming removed 2 bases at V and 1 base at J, with 9 bases between. CDR1 and CDR2 (germline): KGHSH, LQKENI. There are 15 residues in the CDR3. In nucleotides, the CDR3 is TGTGCCAGCTCACCAACAGGACAAAGCAATCAGCCCCAGCATTTT. Its protein product is CASSPTGQSNQPQHF.

The chain uses TRBV5-1 and TRBJ1-2; 7 bases are a match to TRBD1. Germline loops: CDR1 SGHRS, CDR2 YFSETQ. V lost 4 bases to trimming and J lost 7 bases; unmatched junction nucleotides: 13. This CDR3 comprises 15 residues. CDR3 DNA sequence: TGCGCCAGCAGCCCCGGAGGGACAGCGGCGAGTGGCTACACCTTC. This codes for CASSPGGTAASGYTF.

This chain uses TRBV2 with TRBJ1-2; D ambiguous. The CDR3 consists of 15 residues. Trimming stripped 6 bases from V and 7 bases from J, with 21 bases between. Germline CDR1 is SNHLY and CDR2 is FYNNEI. The CDR3 protein is CASRPQPSVAGGYTF. For the CDR3, the DNA is TGTGCCAGCAGGCCTCAACCCAGCGTCGCGGGTGGCTACACCTTC. Supplemented by reference TRBV2 and TRBJ1-2, the full variable domain reads EPEVTQTPSHQVTQMGQEVILRCVPISNHLYFYWYRQILGQKVEFLVSFYNNEISEKSEIFDDQFSVERPDGSNFTLKIRSTKLEDSAMYFCASRPQPSVAGGYTFGSGTRLTVV.

V usage is TRBV13 and J usage is TRBJ2-2; the D gene is possibly TRBD2 (5 bases). The length of the CDR3 is 15 residues. The germline V and J ends were trimmed by 7 bases and 4 bases, with 16 bases remaining between them. Germline CDR1 reads PRHDT; CDR2 reads FYEKMQ (reference sequence). The CDR3 nucleotides read TGTGCCAGCACCCTCGGGGTTGGTGTCACCGGGGAGCTGTTTTTT. This gives the protein CASTLGVGVTGELFF. The full variable domain, in which reference TRBV13 and TRBJ2-2 provide the parts outside the CDR3, is AAGVIQSPRHLIKEKRETATLKCYPIPRHDTVYWYQQGPGQDPQFLISFYEKMQSDKGSIPDRFSAQQFSDYHSELNMSSLELGDSALYFCASTLGVGVTGELFFGEGSRLTVL.